Presented here are 7 T cell receptor beta chains from one specimen sequenced in a study of cytomegalovirus exposure and HLA in healthy donors. The PCR contained 60 Vbeta and 13 Jbeta primers. The repertoire was sequenced with immunoSEQ multiplex PCR; TCRdb's copy has only in-frame clones and lacks some. The sample shows about 220,000 clones, under 80% of them seen only once. Sequencing used PBMCs. Receptors originate from a young woman in good health and CMV-seronegative.

The chain combines TRBV5-6 with TRBJ1-4; no clear D gene. The CDR3 consists of 14 residues. Germline CDR1 and CDR2: SGHDT and YYEEEE. The V end lost 4 bases, the J end lost 8 bases, and 15 bases lay between the germline ends. In nucleotides, the CDR3 is TGTGCCAGCAGCACCCGTGCCGGTTTGGAAAAACTGTTTTTT. Translation: CASSTRAGLEKLFF.

As for this clone: Other DNA sequences from this sample encode an identical CDR3 as well. CDR3 in DNA: TGCGCCAGCAGCACAGGGACTAGCAGGTTAGGACTACGAGTGAATGAGCAGTTCTTC. Translated, it gives CASSTGTSRLGLRVNEQFF. The chain is built from TRBV5-1 and TRBJ2-1; 9 bases are a match to TRBD2. The CDR3 runs 19 residues. With V trimmed by 4 bases and J by 7 bases, 21 bases remained unmatched. Germline V gene lookup returns CDR1 SGHRS and CDR2 YFSETQ. Together with reference TRBV5-1 and TRBJ2-1, the CDR3 gives the full variable domain: KAGVTQTPRYLIKTRGQQVTLSCSPISGHRSVSWYQQTPGQGLQFLFEYFSETQRNKGNFPGRFSGRQFSNSRSEMNVSTLELGDSALYLCASSTGTSRLGLRVNEQFFGPGTRLTVL.

The sample holds a few counts of this clone. The rearrangement links TRBV10-1 to TRBJ1-4, with TRBD1 matching over 12 bases. CDR1 and CDR2 from the germline V gene are WNHNN and SYGVQD (reference sequence). This CDR3 has 18 amino acids. V was pared by 1 base and J by 6 bases, with 9 bases of the junction left unmatched. The CDR3 DNA is TGCGCCAGCAGTGAGTTGCTGGGACAGGGGGCGGAGGATGAAAAACTGTTTTTT. Translated, it gives CASSELLGQGAEDEKLFF.

The chain carries TRBV7-2 and TRBJ1-1; possible D gene TRBD1, 6 bases. CDR3 length: 17 amino acids. Between the trimmed V and J ends, which lost 3 bases and 11 bases, there was a span of 28 bases. Germline V lookup: CDR1 SGHTA, CDR2 FQGNSA. The CDR3 DNA reads as TGTGCCAGCAGCTTCCCCGATTGGGGGACAACCTTCCAGGGGGCTTTCTTT. Translating gives CASSFPDWGTTFQGAFF.

The chain has TRBV11-2 and TRBJ1-1, with D hard to call. CDR1 and CDR2 from the germline V gene are SGHAT and FQNNGV. With 5 bases removed from V and 6 bases from J, the gap between germline ends came to 16 bases. The CDR3 totals 14 residues. This CDR3 reads CASSPPGRRSEAFF. The CDR3 coding sequence is TGTGCCAGCAGCCCCCCAGGAAGAAGATCTGAAGCTTTCTTT. The entire variable domain, with the rest obtained from reference TRBV11-2 and TRBJ1-1, is as follows: EAGVAQSPRYKIIEKRQSVAFWCNPISGHATLYWYQQILGQGPKLLIQFQNNGVVDDSQLPKDRFSAERLKGVDSTLKIQPAKLEDSAVYLCASSPPGRRSEAFFGQGTRLTVV.

This sequence joins TRBV6-5 and TRBJ1-1, with TRBD1 as a possible D gene (5 bases). V shed 5 bases and J shed 5 bases, with 12 bases lying between them. CDR1 and CDR2 from the germline V gene are MNHEY and SVGAGI. The CDR3 has 13 amino acids. Here the CDR3 DNA reads TGTGCCAGCAGTGAATTTAGGGGAACTGAAGCTTTCTTT. It specifies CASSEFRGTEAFF.

The genes are TRBV6-1 and TRBJ1-6; D uncertain. V lost 8 bases and J 9 bases, leaving 11 bases between the germline ends. CDR1 MNHNS and CDR2 SASEGT come from the germline V gene. The CDR3 runs 12 residues. CDR3 nucleotides: TGTGCCAGCGGTGGGGAGGGTTCACCCCTCCACTTT. Its translation is CASGGEGSPLHF.